This passage covers 30 T cell receptor beta chains from one sample sequenced in a study of sequential checkpoint blockade in melanoma. Profiling relied on immunoSEQ multiplex PCR, and the TCRdb table lists in-frame clones only, not all of them. This table has 10,000 to 15,000 clones, roughly four fifths appearing once. Treatment defined: randomized to nivolumab then ipilimumab (arm A) or the reverse (arm B). Sequenced here: CD8+ T cells sorted from blood (inferred from file names), sampled from a patient given nivolumab and ipilimumab in sequence. These receptors were obtained from a human donor with melanoma.

The chain joins TRBV7-2 to TRBJ1-6; 9 positions match TRBD1. The V gene's germline CDR1 is SGHTA and CDR2 FQGNSA. V shed 1 base and J 4 bases; nucleotides not matched to a gene: 11. The CDR3 contains 19 residues. This CDR3 reads CASSLGPGTGLFYNSPLHF. CDR3 bases: TGTGCCAGCAGCTTAGGTCCCGGGACAGGGCTCTTTTATAATTCACCCCTCCACTTT. The complete variable domain, with remaining parts taken from reference TRBV7-2 and TRBJ1-6, reads GAGVSQSPSNKVTEKGKDVELRCDPISGHTALYWYRQSLGQGLEFLIYFQGNSAPDKSGLPSDRFSAERTGGSVSTLTIQRTQQEDSAVYLCASSLGPGTGLFYNSPLHFGNGTRLTVT.

The chain combines TRBV4-2 with TRBJ2-7; tentatively, D is TRBD2 (6 bases). The ends were cut back, 1 base at V and 5 bases at J, with 12 bases in the middle. The CDR3 runs 14 residues. The germline gives CDR1 LGHNA, CDR2 YNFKEQ. CDR3 sequence: CASSQVSGPNEQYF. The CDR3 DNA sequence: TGTGCCAGCAGCCAAGTTAGCGGACCTAACGAGCAGTACTTC.

In its sample, this clone is large (0.1 to 1%). This chain uses TRBV7-9 with TRBJ2-7; D is unclear. Trimming removed 1 base at V and 0 bases at J, with 7 bases between. Germline V CDR1 and CDR2: SEHNR, FQNEAQ (reference sequence). This CDR3 has 14 amino acids. The DNA for the CDR3 is TGTGCCAGCAGCTTAGGGGCATACTCCTACGAGCAGTACTTC. Translation gives CASSLGAYSYEQYF. The complete variable domain, with remaining parts taken from reference TRBV7-9 and TRBJ2-7, reads DTGVSQNPRHKITKRGQNVTFRCDPISEHNRLYWYRQTLGQGPEFLTYFQNEAQLEKSRLLSDRFSAERPKGSFSTLEIQRTEQGDSAMYLCASSLGAYSYEQYFGPGTRLTVT.

The chain couples TRBV4-1 to TRBJ2-1; TRBD2 matches at 8 bases. Trimming cost V 1 base and J 8 bases; bases outside gene matches: 7. CDR3 size: 15 residues. Germline V gene sequence: CDR1 MGHRA, CDR2 YSYEKL. The CDR3 DNA sequence: TGCGCCAGCAGCCAAGTGGGGACTAGTAGCGATGAGCAGTTCTTC. It translates to CASSQVGTSSDEQFF.

This clone was detected only once. The chain has TRBV4-1 and TRBJ1-1; a weak D match, TRBD1 (5 bases). Trimming shortened V by 3 bases and J by 3 bases, and 14 bases separated the two germline ends. Germline CDR1 and CDR2: MGHRA and YSYEKL. This CDR3 contains 15 residues. CDR3 residues: CASSHPMSRDTEAFF. For the CDR3, the DNA is TGCGCCAGCAGCCACCCCATGTCCAGGGACACTGAAGCTTTCTTT.

The chain is built from TRBV7-9 and TRBJ2-7, with 7 bases that match TRBD1. V dropped 9 bases and J dropped 4; count of bases not matched to a gene: 6. The CDR3 length is 12 residues. The germline V gene has CDR1 SEHNR and CDR2 FQNEAQ (reference sequence). The CDR3 sequence: CASTGTAYEQYF. CDR3 DNA: TGTGCCAGTACTGGGACAGCATACGAGCAGTACTTC.

This clone is large within its sample. V and J are TRBV28 and TRBJ1-4, with TRBD1 identical over 10 bases. This CDR3 is built from 16 residues. Germline-derived CDR1 and CDR2 are MDHEN and SYDVKM. V trimming: 6 bases; J trimming: 8 bases; junction bases outside the gene matches: 12. The CDR3 sequence is CASRELGTGAEEKLFF. The DNA for the CDR3 is TGTGCCAGCAGAGAACTCGGGACAGGGGCTGAAGAAAAACTGTTTTTT.

The chain joins TRBV7-9 to TRBJ2-7; 12 bases match TRBD2. The CDR3 extends over 14 amino acids. V was clipped by 5 bases and J by 3 bases; unmatched bases: 2. The V gene's germline CDR1 is SEHNR and CDR2 FQNEAQ (reference sequence). The CDR3 sequence is CASSPTSGSYEQYF. The CDR3 DNA sequence: TGTGCCAGCAGCCCGACTAGCGGGAGCTACGAGCAGTACTTC. Complete variable domain (other parts from reference TRBV7-9 and TRBJ2-7): DTGVSQNPRHKITKRGQNVTFRCDPISEHNRLYWYRQTLGQGPEFLTYFQNEAQLEKSRLLSDRFSAERPKGSFSTLEIQRTEQGDSAMYLCASSPTSGSYEQYFGPGTRLTVT.

The rearrangement links TRBV9 to TRBJ2-3; the match to TRBD2 covers 12 bases. V gave up 3 bases and J gave up 6 bases; unmatched junction bases: 11. CDR1 SGDLS and CDR2 YYNGEE come from the germline V gene. The CDR3 is 17 residues long. The DNA for the CDR3 is TGTGCCAGCAGCGCAGGGACTAGCGGGTACCTCACTGATACGCAGTATTTT. Protein: CASSAGTSGYLTDTQYF.

This clone came up once. V and J are TRBV9 and TRBJ2-3; 11 nucleotides agree with TRBD2. The germline V gene encodes CDR1 SGDLS and CDR2 YYNGEE. This CDR3 contains 16 residues. V shed 0 bases, J shed 4 bases, and the junction held 4 bases outside the gene matches. The CDR3 sequence is CASSVEPLAGADTQYF. The DNA for the CDR3 is TGTGCCAGCAGCGTAGAGCCACTAGCGGGAGCAGATACGCAGTATTTT.

This clone was observed a few times. The V call is TRBV7-9, the J call TRBJ1-2, with 7 bases aligning to TRBD1. V was pared by 5 bases and J by 4 bases, with 4 bases of the junction left unmatched. CDR3 length: 13 residues. Germline-derived CDR1 and CDR2 are SEHNR and FQNEAQ (reference sequence). The CDR3 protein is CASSRTGAYGYTF. CDR3 DNA sequence: TGTGCCAGCAGCCGTACAGGGGCCTATGGCTACACCTTC.

The chain joins TRBV29-1 to TRBJ2-7; the match to TRBD2 covers 11 bases. Trimming at V came to 3 bases and at J to 3 bases, leaving 4 bases not matched to a gene. The CDR3 totals 14 residues. Germline-derived CDR1 and CDR2 are SQVTM and ANQGSEA. The CDR3 loop is CSVEGTSGNYEQYF. The DNA of the CDR3 is TGCAGCGTTGAGGGGACTAGCGGAAACTACGAGCAGTACTTC.

The genes are TRBV10-3 and TRBJ1-2; maybe TRBD1 (5 bases). Deletions cut 0 bases from V and 8 bases from J, with 13 bases between. Germline V gene data show CDR1 as ENHRY and CDR2 as SYGVKD. This CDR3 contains 14 residues. CDR3 DNA sequence: TGTGCCATCAGTGAGTCCTCGGACATGTTGGGCTACACCTTC. This encodes CAISESSDMLGYTF.

V and J are TRBV27 and TRBJ1-5, with D uncertain. The CDR3 consists of 13 residues. Trimming pared 2 bases from V and 7 bases from J, leaving 9 bases between. Germline assignment: CDR1 MNHEY and CDR2 SMNVEV (reference sequence). CDR3 DNA: TGTGCCAGCAGTTTAGCAGGAAACCAGCCCCAGCATTTT. It is translated as CASSLAGNQPQHF.

CDR3 DNA sequence: TGTGCCAGCAGCTTTTCTAAGTACGAGCAGTACTTC. Protein product: CASSFSKYEQYF. The gene calls are TRBV7-2 and TRBJ2-7, with no clear D. Per the germline V gene, CDR1 is SGHTA and CDR2 is FQGNSA. The length of the CDR3 is 12 residues. Trimming cost V 3 bases and J 4 bases, with 7 bases left between them.

The chain uses TRBV4-1 and TRBJ2-5; tentatively, D is TRBD2 (5 bases). With the DNA end fitting TRBJ2-7 better, the J assignment may be wrong. This CDR3 is 14 amino acids long. In germline, CDR1 is MGHRA, CDR2 YSYEKL. The CDR3 loop is CASSLMEDSYEQYF. The CDR3 DNA is TGCGCCAGCAGCCTCATGGAGGACTCCTACGAGCAGTACTTC.

The J gene is TRBJ2-1, the V gene TRBV19, with TRBD2 as a possible D gene (5 bases). The V and J ends lost 3 bases and 0 bases respectively, with 12 bases between them. Germline values: CDR1 LNHDA, CDR2 SQIVND (reference sequence). This CDR3 has 16 residues. The CDR3 DNA sequence: TGTGCCAGTAGTATCGCTAGCCTTAGCTCCTACAATGAGCAGTTCTTC. Protein product: CASSIASLSSYNEQFF.

The gene calls are TRBV5-1 and TRBJ2-7, with unresolved D. CDR3 length: 15 residues. V lost 4 bases, J lost 0 bases, and 14 bases lay in between. From germline, CDR1 is SGHRS and CDR2 YFSETQ. The CDR3 protein is CASSALPSGSYEQYF. The CDR3 DNA reads as TGCGCCAGCAGCGCCCTTCCGTCGGGCTCCTACGAGCAGTACTTC.

The chain is built from TRBV13 and TRBJ2-3; the D gene is possibly TRBD2 (5 bases). This CDR3 has 16 amino acids. V lost 4 bases, J lost 2 bases, and 16 bases lay in between. The germline V gene encodes CDR1 PRHDT and CDR2 FYEKMQ (reference sequence). As DNA, the CDR3 is TGTGCCAGCAGCTCACCTGGGAGTCGGGTCACAGATACGCAGTATTTT. It yields the protein CASSSPGSRVTDTQYF.

The sample holds a few counts of this clone. The J gene is TRBJ2-7, the V gene TRBV27; D gene uncertain. The V gene's germline CDR1 is MNHEY and CDR2 SMNVEV (reference sequence). CDR3 length: 15 amino acids. V lost 3 bases to trimming and J lost 2 bases, with 14 bases between them. This chain's CDR3 is CASSLRPTPAYEQYF. The CDR3 DNA reads TGTGCCAGCAGTTTGCGGCCCACCCCCGCCTACGAGCAGTACTTC.

The J gene is TRBJ2-7, the V gene TRBV2; 7 nucleotides agree with TRBD1. The germline gives CDR1 SNHLY, CDR2 FYNNEI. This CDR3 region has 16 residues. Trimming cost V 5 bases and J 1 base; bases outside gene matches: 11. The CDR3 spells CASSTSRTGTSYEQYF. In DNA form, the CDR3 reads TGTGCCAGCAGTACCAGTCGGACAGGAACTTCCTACGAGCAGTACTTC. The full variable domain, in which reference TRBV2 and TRBJ2-7 provide the parts outside the CDR3, is EPEVTQTPSHQVTQMGQEVILRCVPISNHLYFYWYRQILGQKVEFLVSFYNNEISEKSEIFDDQFSVERPDGSNFTLKIRSTKLEDSAMYFCASSTSRTGTSYEQYFGPGTRLTVT.

The CDR3 region has the DNA TGTGCCAGCAGCTCCCCAGCGGGAGGGCCCATCCGCGAGCAGTACTTC. Protein: CASSSPAGGPIREQYF. The chain couples TRBV11-2 to TRBJ2-7; 10 bases are a match to TRBD2. V shed 4 bases, J shed 6 bases, and the junction held 12 bases outside the gene matches. From germline, CDR1 is SGHAT and CDR2 FQNNGV. CDR3 length: 16 residues.

The chain links TRBV28 to TRBJ1-1; D may be TRBD1 (6 bases). V gave up 4 bases and J gave up 0 bases, with 18 bases separating them. This CDR3 has 17 residues. Germline CDR1 is MDHEN and CDR2 is SYDVKM. CDR3 in DNA: TGTGCCAGCAGTTCCCTGGACAGTTCTGTTGTGAACACTGAAGCTTTCTTT. Translation: CASSSLDSSVVNTEAFF.

The chain uses TRBV5-4 and TRBJ2-3; 7 nucleotides line up with TRBD2. Unmatched junction bases numbered 5, after V lost 4 bases and J lost 0 bases. Germline CDR1 SGHNT, CDR2 YYREEE (reference sequence). The CDR3 totals 15 residues. The CDR3 bases are TGTGCCAGCAGCCCGCGGGAGACCAGCACAGATACGCAGTATTTT. Its protein is CASSPRETSTDTQYF.

This chain connects TRBV30 to TRBJ1-1, with a weak D call TRBD1 (5 bases). Looked up from germline, CDR1 is GTSNPN and CDR2 is SVGIG (reference sequence). Trimming removed 2 bases at V and 5 bases at J, with 12 bases between. This CDR3 is 13 amino acids long. CDR3: CAWSFVSGTEAFF. The CDR3 DNA sequence: TGTGCCTGGAGTTTTGTCTCAGGGACTGAAGCTTTCTTT.

This clone was seen only a few times. The chain joins TRBV7-9 to TRBJ1-2; D call uncertain. This CDR3 contains 16 residues. Trimming removed 1 base from V and 0 bases from J, with 12 bases in between. Germline loops: CDR1 SEHNR, CDR2 FQNEAQ (reference sequence). CDR3 in DNA: TGTGCCAGCAGCTTAGACAGAACCGAAGCTAACTATGGCTACACCTTC. It yields the protein CASSLDRTEANYGYTF.

The chain couples TRBV19 to TRBJ2-3, with D unclear. Germline CDR1 is LNHDA and CDR2 is SQIVND (reference sequence). Deletions cut 2 bases from V and 2 bases from J, with 14 bases between. The CDR3 has 16 amino acids. The CDR3 DNA reads as TGTGCCAGTAGTATAAGTGAGGCAGCCGTCACAGATACGCAGTATTTT. It specifies CASSISEAAVTDTQYF.

The chain joins TRBV7-9 to TRBJ2-3, with a weak D call TRBD2 (5 bases). The V gene lost 1 base and the J gene lost 4 bases, with 6 bases spanning the gap. CDR1 SEHNR and CDR2 FQNEAQ come from the germline V gene (reference sequence). The CDR3 contains 13 residues. CDR3 sequence reads: CASSLGGSDTQYF. The CDR3 DNA reads as TGTGCCAGCAGCTTAGGCGGGTCAGATACGCAGTATTTT.

This sequence joins TRBV6-5 and TRBJ2-7; 7 bases fit TRBD2. This CDR3 contains 14 residues. The V and J ends lost 6 bases and 5 bases, in that order; junction bases with no gene match: 10. Germline CDR1 is MNHEY and CDR2 is SVGAGI. The CDR3 sequence is CASSPRLRGDEQYF. The CDR3 DNA follows: TGTGCCAGCAGCCCAAGACTCCGGGGGGACGAGCAGTACTTC.

V and J are TRBV27 and TRBJ2-5; possible D gene TRBD2, 7 bases. Trimming shortened V by 3 bases and J by 11 bases, and 16 bases separated the two germline ends. The CDR3 runs 13 residues. Germline V gene data show CDR1 as MNHEY and CDR2 as SMNVEV (reference sequence). CDR3: CASSFSTGREQYF. In nucleotides, the CDR3 is TGTGCCAGCAGTTTCTCTACAGGGAGGGAGCAGTACTTC.